The rows below give T cell receptor beta chains drawn from one sample of a study of cytomegalovirus exposure and HLA in healthy donors. Sequencing used immunoSEQ multiplex PCR; TCRdb keeps in-frame clones, though not all of them. Of 150,000 or so clones listed, more than 75% are singletons. Sequencing used PBMCs. The receptors were gathered from a man aged 25-45 years in good health and CMV-seropositive. Each CDR3 is given with its conserved first and last residue. The D gene is left open where the match is weak. Clone size is stated in some rows and not others, as once, few, many or a class when expanded.

d_call | clone_size | j_call | v_call | cdr3_aa | cdr3_nt
TRBD1 | - | TRBJ2-7 | TRBV10-3 | CAISQLGQNNEQYF | TGTGCCATCAGTCAATTGGGACAGAACAACGAGCAGTACTTC
TRBD2 | - | TRBJ2-5 | TRBV10-1 | CASAASGSPQTQYF | TGCGCCAGCGCAGCTAGCGGGAGCCCCCAGACCCAGTACTTC
- | - | TRBJ2-3 | TRBV4-2 | CASSQENGLAMYTQYF | TGTGCCAGCAGCCAAGAGAACGGACTGGCCATGTATACGCAGTATTTT
TRBD2 | - | TRBJ2-1 | TRBV6-4 | CASSRELAGYNEQFF | TGTGCCAGCAGCAGGGAACTAGCGGGCTACAATGAGCAGTTCTTC
- | - | TRBJ2-2 | TRBV5-4 | CASSQRQGTATGELFF | TGTGCCAGCAGCCAACGCCAGGGGACCGCCACCGGGGAGCTGTTTTTT
TRBD2 | - | TRBJ2-3 | TRBV7-7 | CASGGPQTSGDTDTQYF | TGTGCCAGCGGAGGCCCCCAAACTAGCGGGGACACAGATACGCAGTATTTT
- | - | TRBJ1-1 | TRBV5-1 | CASSPGLLNTEAFF | TGCGCCAGTAGCCCGGGACTTTTGAACACTGAAGCTTTCTTT
- | - | TRBJ2-3 | TRBV20-1 | CSSGGNTQYF | TGCAGTTCCGGGGGAAATACGCAGTATTTT
- | - | TRBJ2-3 | TRBV29-1 | CSVGRRAGTNTDTQYF | TGCAGCGTTGGTAGGAGGGCGGGGACGAACACAGATACGCAGTATTTT
- | - | TRBJ1-2 | TRBV6-5 | CASIGLRGRGGYTF | TGTGCCAGCATCGGCCTGAGAGGACGGGGAGGCTACACCTTC
- | - | TRBJ2-2 | TRBV9 | CASSPEGNTGELFF | TGTGCCAGCAGCCCGGAGGGTAACACCGGGGAGCTGTTTTTT
- | few | TRBJ1-1 | TRBV9 | CASSVVVNQNTEAFF | TGTGCCAGCAGCGTAGTAGTCAACCAGAACACTGAAGCTTTCTTT
TRBD2 | - | TRBJ2-7 | TRBV29-1 | CSVTGTSGTSYEQYF | TGCAGCGTCACCGGGACTAGCGGGACCTCCTACGAGCAGTACTTC
- | - | TRBJ1-2 | TRBV13 | CASSLRGNSYGYTF | TGTGCCAGCAGCTTACGGGGGAACTCCTATGGCTACACCTTC
- | - | TRBJ2-2 | TRBV5-4 | CASSPQTTGELFF | TGTGCCAGCAGCCCACAGACCACCGGGGAGCTGTTTTTT
- | - | TRBJ1-5 | TRBV7-2 | CASSLGQSNQPQHF | TGTGCCAGCAGCTTAGGACAGAGCAATCAGCCCCAGCATTTT
- | once | TRBJ2-2 | TRBV9 | CASSRSPANTGELFF | TGTGCCAGCAGCCGATCTCCGGCGAACACCGGGGAGCTGTTTTTT
- | - | TRBJ2-3 | TRBV25-1 | CASSEYVAGLTDTQYF | TGTGCCAGCAGTGAATATGTGGCGGGACTCACAGATACGCAGTATTTT
TRBD1 | - | TRBJ2-3 | TRBV7-9 | CASSSGTGAPDTQYF | TGTGCCAGCAGCTCCGGGACAGGGGCCCCCGATACGCAGTATTTT
- | - | TRBJ1-1 | TRBV18 | CASSPRDKNTEAFF | TGTGCCAGCTCACCACGGGACAAAAACACTGAAGCTTTCTTT
TRBD1 | - | TRBJ2-1 | TRBV5-1 | CASSLVGTGGNNEQFF | TGCGCCAGCAGCTTGGTTGGGACAGGGGGAAACAATGAGCAGTTCTTC
- | few | TRBJ1-4 | TRBV28 | CASSLTEAGETNEKLFF | TGTGCCAGCAGTTTAACTGAGGCAGGGGAGACTAATGAAAAACTGTTTTTT
- | once | TRBJ2-7 | TRBV7-8 | CASSLVDSSYEQYF | TGTGCCAGCAGCTTAGTTGACAGCTCCTACGAGCAGTACTTC
- | - | TRBJ2-5 | TRBV27 | CASSFWAQSKETQYF | TGTGCCAGCAGTTTCTGGGCGCAGAGTAAAGAGACCCAGTACTTC
TRBD2 | - | TRBJ2-1 | TRBV9 | CASSTLAGGLNEQFF | TGTGCCAGCAGCACCCTAGCGGGGGGCCTTAATGAGCAGTTCTTC
- | - | TRBJ2-1 | TRBV13 | CASSLTVQGNNEQFF | TGTGCCAGCAGCTTAACGGTGCAGGGTAATAATGAGCAGTTCTTC
TRBD1 | once | TRBJ1-6 | TRBV11-2 | CASSPQGASNSPLHF | TGTGCCAGCAGCCCCCAGGGGGCTAGTAATTCACCCCTCCACTTT
- | once | TRBJ1-6 | TRBV6-6 | CASSYGDTRGNILHF | TGTGCCAGCAGTTATGGGGACACCCGTGGGAATATCCTCCACTTT
TRBD2 | - | TRBJ2-3 | TRBV7-9 | CASSLTSGGATDTQYF | TGTGCCAGCAGCTTAACTAGCGGGGGGGCCACAGATACGCAGTATTTT
- | - | TRBJ1-4 | TRBV2 | CATKQGGEKLFF | TGTGCCACCAAACAGGGTGGTGAAAAACTGTTTTTT
TRBD2 | - | TRBJ2-1 | TRBV29-1 | CSVEFVSGMGSYNEQFF | TGCAGCGTTGAATTCGTTAGCGGGATGGGTTCCTACAATGAGCAGTTCTTC
TRBD2 | - | TRBJ2-2 | TRBV11-2 | CASSSGAGGNVPGELFF | TGTGCCAGCAGCTCCGGGGCGGGGGGGAATGTTCCCGGGGAGCTGTTTTTT
- | - | TRBJ1-1 | TRBV6-6 | CASSYSRTTTEAFF | TGTGCCAGCAGTTACTCGAGGACAACCACTGAAGCTTTCTTT
TRBD1 | few | TRBJ2-5 | TRBV4-1 | CASSRQQGTPTAQYF | TGTGCCAGCAGCCGGCAACAGGGGACCCCGACGGCCCAGTACTTC
- | - | TRBJ2-7 | TRBV28 | CASSSDRYEQYF | TGTGCCAGCAGTTCGGACAGATACGAGCAGTACTTC
TRBD2 | - | TRBJ2-7 | TRBV6-5 | CASSFLPGRGSYEQYF | TGTGCCAGCAGTTTCCTACCGGGGCGGGGGTCCTACGAGCAGTACTTC
- | - | TRBJ1-5 | TRBV28 | CASTSDAGGQPQHF | TGTGCCAGCACCTCCGATGCGGGTGGTCAGCCCCAGCATTTT
- | - | TRBJ2-7 | TRBV28 | CASSTVAGGSYEQYF | TGTGCCAGCAGTACCGTAGCCGGAGGTTCCTACGAGCAGTACTTC
TRBD1 | - | TRBJ1-2 | TRBV27 | CASRRPGTGNYGYTF | TGTGCCAGCAGACGTCCCGGGACAGGGAACTATGGCTACACCTTC